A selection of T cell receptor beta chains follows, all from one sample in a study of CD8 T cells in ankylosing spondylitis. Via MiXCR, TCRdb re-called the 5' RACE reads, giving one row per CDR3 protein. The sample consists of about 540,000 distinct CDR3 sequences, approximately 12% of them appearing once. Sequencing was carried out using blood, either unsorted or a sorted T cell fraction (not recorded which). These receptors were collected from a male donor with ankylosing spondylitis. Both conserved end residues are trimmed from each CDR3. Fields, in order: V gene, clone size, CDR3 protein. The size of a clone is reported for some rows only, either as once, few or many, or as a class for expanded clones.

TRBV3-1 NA ASSQNGAGRHYGYT
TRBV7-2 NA ASSPGGKTTYEQY
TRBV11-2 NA ASSTLTSGGEETQY
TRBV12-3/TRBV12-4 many ASSLTGLAGNTIY
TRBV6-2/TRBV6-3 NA ASRPGLAVTDTQY
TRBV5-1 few ASSFWGAGNEQF
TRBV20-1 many STTLSTDTQY
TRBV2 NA ASSVGGRITEAF
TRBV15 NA ATSRVGTSEGYT
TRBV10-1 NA ASSTGQDQETQY
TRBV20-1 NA SARGGLLQETQY
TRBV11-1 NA ASSLWRTSGTHTHTGELF
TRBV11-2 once ASSSDSFYGYT
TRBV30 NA AWSVGLGGPNEQF
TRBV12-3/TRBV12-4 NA ASSFRGRGLDEQY
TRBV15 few ATSRGLGSRYNEQF
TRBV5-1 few ASSSGLVSYEQY
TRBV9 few ASSVGLAGATDTQY
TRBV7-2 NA ASSLNPTRETQY
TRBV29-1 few SVVGTGRYNEQF
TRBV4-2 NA ASSQGIGGPGYEQY
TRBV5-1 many ASSLGGSVSYNEQF
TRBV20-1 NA SARDGYGGTYEQY
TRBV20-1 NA SVFKTGLAGEEQF
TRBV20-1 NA SARVRLAGWTDTQY
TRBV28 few ASIRGGATEAF
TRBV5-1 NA ASSSGLAGFQETQY
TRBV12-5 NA ASGRTSVSSYNEQF
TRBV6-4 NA ASSELAGGVYNEQF
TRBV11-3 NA ASSPKQGGEQF
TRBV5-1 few ASSVDRVSTGELF
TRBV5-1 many ASSPGTGEAF
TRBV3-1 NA ASSPSIRDQPQH
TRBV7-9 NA ASRSAGNEQF
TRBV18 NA ASSPGQLANTGELF
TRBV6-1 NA ASSVRLAARTGELF
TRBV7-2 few ASSLGPSISGMGTGELF
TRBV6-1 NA ASIYGTAYGYT
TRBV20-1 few SANSIGNQPQH
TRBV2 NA ASNVRTEDFNQPQH
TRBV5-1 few ASSLVGTGFPYNEQF
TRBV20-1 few SAERKETQY
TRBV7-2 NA ASSRAVARPQH
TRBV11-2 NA ASSRLRGDVDTGELF
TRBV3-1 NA ASSPDRVRNEQF
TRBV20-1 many SARTSGVYEQY
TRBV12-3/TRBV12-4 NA ASTGRNYGYT
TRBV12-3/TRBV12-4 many ASSLGRGTSHDNEQF
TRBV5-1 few ASSLNWDTYTEAF
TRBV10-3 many ATKGALARADTQY
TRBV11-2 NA ASSWDLEGSYEQY
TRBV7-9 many ASSLQGAYTIY